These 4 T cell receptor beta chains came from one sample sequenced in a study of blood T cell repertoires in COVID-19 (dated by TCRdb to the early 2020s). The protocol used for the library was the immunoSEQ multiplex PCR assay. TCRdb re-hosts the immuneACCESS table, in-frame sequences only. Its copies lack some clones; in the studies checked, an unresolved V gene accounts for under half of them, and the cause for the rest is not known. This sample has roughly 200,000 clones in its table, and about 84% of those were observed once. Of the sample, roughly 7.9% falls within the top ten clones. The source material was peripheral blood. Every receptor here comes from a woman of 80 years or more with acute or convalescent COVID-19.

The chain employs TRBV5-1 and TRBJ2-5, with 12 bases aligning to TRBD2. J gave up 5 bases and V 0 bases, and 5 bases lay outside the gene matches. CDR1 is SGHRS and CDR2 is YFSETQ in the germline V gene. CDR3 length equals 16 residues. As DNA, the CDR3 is TGCGCCAGCAGCTTGGCTAGCGGGGGGGCCTGGGAGACCCAGTACTTC. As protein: CASSLASGGAWETQYF.

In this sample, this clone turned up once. The CDR3 loop is CASSVRLAANTGELFF. In DNA, the CDR3 is TGTGCCAGCAGCGTGCGACTAGCGGCGAACACCGGGGAGCTGTTTTTT. This chain joins TRBV6-4 and TRBJ2-2; TRBD2 aligns across 9 bases. With 6 bases clipped from V and 0 bases from J, the junction kept 5 bases outside the gene matches. Germline lookup yields CDR1 MRHNA and CDR2 SNTAGT. The CDR3 is 16 amino acids.

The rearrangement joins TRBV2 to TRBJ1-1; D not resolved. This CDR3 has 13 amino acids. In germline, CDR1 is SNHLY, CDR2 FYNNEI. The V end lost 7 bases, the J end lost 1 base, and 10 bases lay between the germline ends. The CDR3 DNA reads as TGTGCCAGCAACTACGGGGAGAACACTGAAGCTTTCTTT. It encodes CASNYGENTEAFF.

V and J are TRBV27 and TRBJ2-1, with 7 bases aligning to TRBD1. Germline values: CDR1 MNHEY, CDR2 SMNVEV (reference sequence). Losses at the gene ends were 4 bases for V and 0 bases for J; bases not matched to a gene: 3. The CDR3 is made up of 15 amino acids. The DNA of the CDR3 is TGTGCCAGCAGTTCAGGGACAGTCTCCTACAATGAGCAGTTCTTC. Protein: CASSSGTVSYNEQFF.